The 23 T cell receptor beta chains listed next were all sequenced from one sample in a study of blood T cell repertoires in COVID-19. The table came from immunoSEQ multiplex PCR; TCRdb's copy has only in-frame clones and leaves some out. This sample carries around 500,000 clones, 70% to 90% of them seen once, and the ten largest clones take roughly 8%. The specimen sequenced was PBMCs or T cells enriched from blood (not recorded which). The receptor set was obtained from a woman aged 55 to 70 who had recovered from COVID-19.

This chain uses TRBV5-1 with TRBJ2-5; TRBD1 aligns across 10 bases. The CDR3 has 15 residues. Germline CDR1 and CDR2: SGHRS and YFSETQ. Losses at the gene ends were 4 bases for V and 2 bases for J; bases not matched to a gene: 5. DNA of the CDR3: TGCGCCAGCAGCATAGGGACAGGGGATCAAGAGACCCAGTACTTC. Translation: CASSIGTGDQETQYF.

The rearrangement joins TRBV5-1 to TRBJ1-5, with D perhaps TRBD1 (6 bases). The CDR3 sequence is 13 residues long. V gave up 7 bases and J gave up 6 bases, with 14 bases separating them. Germline values: CDR1 SGHRS, CDR2 YFSETQ. The DNA for the CDR3 is TGCGCCAGCCGCCTGGAAGGGGGTCAGCCCCAGCATTTT. It specifies CASRLEGGQPQHF.

V is TRBV5-1 and J is TRBJ2-1; D perhaps matches TRBD2 (6 bases). Looked up from germline, CDR1 is SGHRS and CDR2 is YFSETQ. V was clipped by 4 bases and J by 4 bases, with 21 bases between them. The CDR3 totals 17 residues. The CDR3 bases are TGCGCCAGCAGCCACCAAACCCGGGACTCGATATACAATGAGCAGTTCTTC. Translating it yields CASSHQTRDSIYNEQFF.

The rearrangement links TRBV12-5 to TRBJ2-2, with D perhaps matching TRBD2 (6 bases). This CDR3 region has 16 residues. Germline CDR1 is LGHNT and CDR2 is FRNRAP. The V end was cut by 7 bases, the J end by 0 bases, with 15 bases between. CDR3 in amino acids: CASANSGLANTGELFF. CDR3 nucleotide sequence: TGTGCTAGTGCAAACTCGGGACTCGCGAACACCGGGGAGCTGTTTTTT.

This chain connects TRBV12-3 or TRBV12-4 to TRBJ1-1; tentatively, D is TRBD1 (5 bases). This CDR3 spans 12 amino acids. Trimming took 6 bases from V and 8 from J, leaving 13 bases between them. In DNA, the CDR3 is TGTGCCAGCAGACGCGACAGCCCCGAAGCTTTCTTT. This codes for CASRRDSPEAFF.

This rearrangement joins TRBV4-1 to TRBJ1-5; perhaps TRBD1 as D (5 bases). Between the trimmed V and J ends, which lost 0 bases and 0 bases, there was a span of 12 bases. The germline V gene has CDR1 MGHRA and CDR2 YSYEKL. The CDR3 is 17 amino acids. In DNA form, the CDR3 reads TGCGCCAGCAGCCAAGATGGGGGGAGATATAGCAATCAGCCCCAGCATTTT. This gives the protein CASSQDGGRYSNQPQHF.

The V gene is TRBV5-1, the J gene TRBJ1-4; D possibly corresponds to TRBD1 (6 bases). The germline CDR1 and CDR2 sequences are SGHRS and YFSETQ. This CDR3 contains 14 residues. V shed 3 bases and J shed 2 bases, with 8 bases lying between them. The CDR3 DNA is TGCGCCAGCAGCTCGCAGGGGACTAATGAAAAACTGTTTTTT. It is translated as CASSSQGTNEKLFF.

CDR3 region: CASSFETGTDTQYF. The CDR3 bases are TGTGCCAGCAGCTTCGAGACAGGCACAGATACGCAGTATTTT. The chain carries TRBV2 and TRBJ2-3; TRBD1 is a possible D gene (5 bases). The V and J ends lost 6 bases and 1 base respectively, with 11 bases between them. Germline assignment: CDR1 SNHLY and CDR2 FYNNEI. CDR3 length: 14 residues.

V usage is TRBV11-2 and J usage is TRBJ2-7; D gene ambiguous. The CDR3 loop spans 13 amino acids. From germline, CDR1 is SGHAT and CDR2 FQNNGV. V was shortened by 5 bases and J by 6 bases, with 14 bases between the two germline ends. CDR3 region: CASSPGGDREQYV. The CDR3 nucleotides read TGTGCCAGCAGCCCCGGCGGCGATCGCGAGCAGTACGTC.

The chain is built from TRBV2 and TRBJ2-7, with 9 bases matching TRBD1. There are 14 residues in the CDR3. CDR1 is SNHLY and CDR2 is FYNNEI in the germline V gene. V was pared by 10 bases and J by 6 bases, with 13 bases of the junction left unmatched. CDR3 in amino acids: CATLLGTGPLEQYF. The CDR3 coding sequence is TGTGCCACCCTTTTAGGGACAGGGCCCCTCGAGCAGTACTTC.

V and J are TRBV10-2 and TRBJ1-2; no clear D. CDR3 length equals 11 residues. Trimming took 6 bases from V and 4 from J, leaving 6 bases between them. The germline gives CDR1 WSHSY, CDR2 SAAADI. In DNA, the CDR3 is TGCGCCAGCAGCCCGGGCTATGGCTACACCTTC. Translating gives CASSPGYGYTF.

The chain recombines TRBV12-3 or TRBV12-4 with TRBJ2-3; D is possibly TRBD1 (6 bases). V was trimmed by 6 bases and J by 3 bases, leaving 10 bases between them. CDR3 size: 13 residues. Written as DNA, the CDR3 is TGTGCCAGCAGCTGGACAGTTACAGATACGCAGTATTTT. Translating it yields CASSWTVTDTQYF.

The V call is TRBV24-1, the J call TRBJ1-2; D not certain. V lost 4 bases and J lost 8, with 7 bases in between. Germline V gene lookup returns CDR1 KGHDR and CDR2 SFDVKD. The CDR3 totals 11 residues. The CDR3 DNA reads TGTGCCACCAGTGACCCTAAGGGCTACACCTTC. Translating gives CATSDPKGYTF.

The chain employs TRBV7-2 and TRBJ1-2, with no clear D. The CDR3 has 14 amino acids. With 5 bases removed from V and 3 bases from J, the gap between germline ends came to 13 bases. Per germline, CDR1 SGHTA and CDR2 FQGNSA. CDR3 loop: CASSPISSYYGYTF. DNA for the CDR3: TGTGCCAGCAGCCCGATTTCGAGTTACTATGGCTACACCTTC.

A few counts support this clone. The rearrangement uses TRBV6-5 and TRBJ1-6; 9 bases agree with TRBD1. CDR1 is MNHEY and CDR2 is SVGAGI in the germline V gene. The CDR3 has 16 residues. V shed 0 bases, J shed 6 bases, and the junction held 3 bases outside the gene matches. The DNA of the CDR3 is TGTGCCAGCAGTTACTCGGGGACAGGGACTAATTCACCCCTCCACTTT. As protein: CASSYSGTGTNSPLHF.

The V gene is TRBV13, the J gene TRBJ2-7; 12 positions match TRBD1. The CDR3 loop spans 14 amino acids. V trimming: 5 bases; J trimming: 9 bases; junction bases outside the gene matches: 8. Germline lookup yields CDR1 PRHDT and CDR2 FYEKMQ (reference sequence). As DNA, the CDR3 is TGTGCCAGCAGCCTACCGGGACAGGGGGCTCGGCAGTACTTC. Its translation: CASSLPGQGARQYF.

This clone was detected only a few times. The rearrangement links TRBV6-2 or TRBV6-3 to TRBJ2-7; TRBD2 matches 7 bases. The CDR3 has 14 residues. Germline lookup yields CDR1 MNHEY and CDR2 SVGEGT. V shed 3 bases and J 4 bases; nucleotides not matched to a gene: 6. The CDR3 DNA follows: TGTGCCAGCAGTTATTCGGGGGGTCTGTACGAGCAGTACGTC. Protein sequence: CASSYSGGLYEQYV.

The rearrangement links TRBV10-3 to TRBJ1-5, with a tentative D call TRBD1 (5 bases). The V gene lost 3 bases and the J gene lost 7 bases, with 7 bases spanning the gap. CDR1 ENHRY and CDR2 SYGVKD come from the germline V gene. The CDR3 loop spans 12 amino acids. The CDR3 DNA reads TGTGCCATCAGTGATCAGGGCCAGCCCCAGCATTTT. Translated: CAISDQGQPQHF.

The chain couples TRBV9 to TRBJ2-1; 8 bases match TRBD2. Per the germline V gene, CDR1 is SGDLS and CDR2 is YYNGEE. The CDR3 extends over 15 amino acids. The V and J ends lost 4 bases and 2 bases, in that order; junction bases with no gene match: 5. The chain's CDR3 is CASSYSGAAYNEQFF. The CDR3 DNA reads as TGTGCCAGCAGCTATAGCGGGGCCGCCTACAATGAGCAGTTCTTC.

This chain joins TRBV5-4 and TRBJ2-3; 9 bases fit TRBD2. V was pared by 0 bases and J by 3 bases, with 2 bases of the junction left unmatched. Germline V gene data show CDR1 as SGHNT and CDR2 as YYREEE (reference sequence). The CDR3 spans 15 residues. In nucleotides, the CDR3 is TGTGCCAGCAGCTTGGGGCTAGCGGGAACAGATACGCAGTATTTT. Its protein is CASSLGLAGTDTQYF.

The chain employs TRBV3-1 (or the pseudogene TRBV3-2) and TRBJ1-1, with 8 bases that match TRBD1. The CDR3 covers 14 residues. Losses at the gene ends were 6 bases for V and 5 bases for J; bases not matched to a gene: 8. Looked up from germline, CDR1 is LGHDT and CDR2 is YNNKEL (reference sequence). The CDR3 nucleotides are TGTGCCAGCAGGAACAGGGGGATCGGGACTGAAGCTTTCTTT. Its translation: CASRNRGIGTEAFF.

The rearrangement links TRBV19 to TRBJ1-2; the D is unclear. The CDR3 has 16 residues. Germline CDR1 reads LNHDA; CDR2 reads SQIVND (reference sequence). Trimming removed 5 bases at V and 4 bases at J, with 20 bases between. CDR3 loop: CASSFPSRGFPYGYTF. CDR3 in DNA: TGTGCCAGTAGTTTTCCCTCCCGGGGATTCCCCTATGGCTACACCTTC.

This clone was seen just once. The chain has TRBV7-2 and TRBJ2-5; 12 bases are a match to TRBD2. The CDR3 has 15 amino acids. The V and J ends lost 6 bases and 5 bases, in that order; junction bases with no gene match: 7. Germline V gene lookup returns CDR1 SGHTA and CDR2 FQGNSA. This CDR3 is CASRRASGGGETQYF. The CDR3 region has the DNA TGTGCCAGCAGGAGAGCTAGCGGGGGGGGTGAGACCCAGTACTTC.